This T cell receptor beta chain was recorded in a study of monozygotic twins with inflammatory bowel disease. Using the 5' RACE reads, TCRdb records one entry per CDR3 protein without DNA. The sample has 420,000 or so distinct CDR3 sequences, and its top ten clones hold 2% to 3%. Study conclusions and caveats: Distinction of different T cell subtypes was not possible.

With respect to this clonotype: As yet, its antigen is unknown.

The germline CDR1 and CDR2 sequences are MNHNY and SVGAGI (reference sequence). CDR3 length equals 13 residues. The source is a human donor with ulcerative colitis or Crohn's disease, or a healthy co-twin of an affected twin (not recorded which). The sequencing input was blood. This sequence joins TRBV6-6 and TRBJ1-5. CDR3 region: CASSSLVAVPQHF.